Detailed here is one T cell receptor (beta chain). The target antigen is unknown. This record belongs to a study of T cell repertoires in ileal Crohn's disease. Each sample's TCRB immunosequencing used roughly 500 nanograms of biopsy DNA. The data were produced by immunoSEQ multiplex PCR, yet TCRdb's version contains in-frame clones alone and is incomplete. The table has about 14,000 clones, roughly 85% seen once. General observations from the study: Clonal expansions were more frequent in active smokers than non-smokers at surgery.

The TCR sequence derives from an adult with Crohn's disease. Sequencing was done on a sample of ileal tissue.

CDR3 coding DNA: TGTGCCAGCAGCCAAGTGATAGGGGCCGAGCAGTACTTC. Translated, it gives CASSQVIGAEQYF. This chain links TRBV14 with TRBJ2-7, with D maybe TRBD1 (5 bases). Germline V gives CDR1 SGHDN, CDR2 FVKESK. Between the trimmed V and J ends, which lost 1 base and 6 bases, there was a span of 10 bases. The CDR3 contains 13 residues.